What follows are 11 T cell receptor beta chains derived from one specimen sequenced in a study of human T cells and chemical hapten exposure. MiXCR, applied by TCRdb to the RACE reads, yields one record per CDR3 protein. The repertoire holds tens of thousands of distinct CDR3 sequences, with roughly 7.6% as singletons. Indicated time point: pre-sensitization, week 0. The treatment is: therapeutic diphenylcyclopropenone sensitization with weekly scalp DPC. The specimen comprised whole blood, sampled in connection with sensitization to the hapten diphenylcyclopropenone (DPC). Receptors originate from a woman between 50 and 59 years old with alopecia areata. Some clones in this sample may be carry-over from other donors' samples.

This clonotype was seen many times. The chain is built from TRBV11-2 and TRBJ2-1; 8 positions agree with TRBD2. This CDR3 is 15 amino acids long. J lost 0 bases, V lost 5 bases, and 3 bases had no gene match. Germline CDR1 reads SGHAT; CDR2 reads FQNNGV. The CDR3 DNA reads TGTGCCAGCAGCCCGGGGGGGCCCTCCTACAATGAGCAGTTCTTC. It specifies CASSPGGPSYNEQFF.

This clonotype occurred many times. The chain employs TRBV20-1 and TRBJ1-5, with D uncertain. Per germline, CDR1 DFQATT and CDR2 SNEGSKA (reference sequence). The CDR3 is 12 amino acids. V was trimmed by 4 bases and J by 4 bases, leaving 8 bases between them. The CDR3 DNA sequence: TGCAGTGCTAACGGGGTAAATCAGCCCCAGCATTTT. Protein product: CSANGVNQPQHF.

V gene TRBV20-1 combines with J gene TRBJ2-6; D is possibly TRBD1 (5 bases). Deletions cut 6 bases from V and 2 bases from J, with 11 bases between. The germline V gene encodes CDR1 DFQATT and CDR2 SNEGSKA (reference sequence). The CDR3 is 14 amino acids. This CDR3 reads CSAQRGTGANVLTF. CDR3 nucleotides: TGCAGTGCCCAAAGGGGCACTGGGGCCAACGTCCTGACTTTC.

This clonotype was counted only a few times. The chain has TRBV20-1 and TRBJ2-1, with 8 positions matching TRBD1. With V trimmed by 5 bases and J by 5 bases, 8 bases remained unmatched. The CDR3 sequence is 14 residues long. Germline loops: CDR1 DFQATT, CDR2 SNEGSKA (reference sequence). The CDR3 protein is CSAFRGRSNNEQFF. In DNA, the CDR3 is TGCAGTGCTTTCAGGGGGCGTTCAAACAATGAGCAGTTCTTC.

The rearrangement uses TRBV7-2 and TRBJ1-5; no clear D gene. The V gene lost 2 bases and the J gene lost 4 bases, with 6 bases spanning the gap. CDR3 length: 13 residues. CDR1 is SGHTA, CDR2 FQGNSA, per germline. In DNA, the CDR3 is TGTGCCAGCAGCTTAAGGCAGAATCAGCCCCAGCATTTT. Amino acid sequence: CASSLRQNQPQHF.

This clonotype appeared many times. The genes are TRBV11-2 and TRBJ1-1; D is ambiguous. Trimming cost V 5 bases and J 9 bases, with 16 bases left between them. The CDR3 is 13 amino acids. Looked up from germline, CDR1 is SGHAT and CDR2 is FQNNGV. The CDR3 DNA follows: TGTGCCAGCAGCCCAAGTGGGAGCGGACAAGCTTTCTTT. This gives the protein CASSPSGSGQAFF.

By share, this clonotype counts as medium-sized (0.01 to 0.1%). The V and J genes are TRBV10-3 and TRBJ2-3; 9 positions agree with TRBD1. This CDR3 is built from 17 residues. Germline loops: CDR1 ENHRY, CDR2 SYGVKD. Losses at the gene ends were 0 bases for V and 6 bases for J; bases not matched to a gene: 10. Written as DNA, the CDR3 is TGTGCCATCAGTGAGTCCGAGGACAGGGGTGGCAAGGATACGCAGTATTTT. Protein: CAISESEDRGGKDTQYF.

This clonotype was picked up a small number of times. J is TRBJ1-1 and V is TRBV6-5, with TRBD1 as a possible D gene (6 bases). V was pared by 0 bases and J by 4 bases, with 15 bases between. The CDR3 totals 16 residues. Looked up from germline, CDR1 is MNHEY and CDR2 is SVGAGI. The CDR3 is CASSYSTGFGGTEAFF. CDR3 nucleotides: TGTGCCAGCAGTTACTCAACAGGGTTCGGGGGCACTGAAGCTTTCTTT.

The chain employs TRBV28 and TRBJ2-7, with 12 positions matching TRBD2. Germline lookup yields CDR1 MDHEN and CDR2 SYDVKM. Trimming at V came to 6 bases and at J to 6 bases, leaving 0 bases not matched to a gene. The CDR3 extends over 12 amino acids. The CDR3 is CASRGLAGEQYF. In DNA, the CDR3 is TGTGCCAGCAGGGGACTAGCGGGCGAGCAGTACTTC.

This chain uses TRBV29-1 with TRBJ1-2; no firm D call. The V end was cut by 7 bases, the J end by 11 bases, with 8 bases between. Germline V gene sequence: CDR1 SQVTM, CDR2 ANQGSEA. The CDR3 sequence is 8 residues long. CDR3 region: CSDERYTF. In nucleotides, the CDR3 is TGCAGCGACGAACGGTACACCTTC.

The chain recombines TRBV29-1 with TRBJ1-4; TRBD1 is a possible D gene (6 bases). Trimming took off 7 bases at V and 6 bases at J, with 24 bases between the two ends. CDR1 is SQVTM and CDR2 is ANQGSEA in the germline V gene. The CDR3 is 16 amino acids. CDR3 nucleotide sequence: TGCAGCGCCGGTCCCAGGGGACTATGGAGGGATGAAAAACTGTTTTTT. Amino acid sequence: CSAGPRGLWRDEKLFF.